This T cell receptor (beta chain) came from a study of post-analysis software for immune sequencing data. The overall study: Relapsing-remitting, secondary progressive and progressive-relapsing forms of multiple sclerosis all featured among disease courses. Whole-study results and caveats: Compared with controls, patients had more of 4 or 5 TRBV segments, including TRBV5-6, TRBV5-1 and TRBV20-1.

Germline V lookup: CDR1 SNHLY, CDR2 FYNNEI. V was shortened by 2 bases and J by 2 bases, with 12 bases between the two germline ends. CDR3 length: 15 amino acids. A few counts support this clonotype. Its antigen is still unknown. The authors incorporated unique molecular identifiers into the TCR beta cDNA libraries. TCRdb re-called the PCR reads with MiXCR, one entry per CDR3 protein. Of over 300,000 distinct CDR3 sequences listed, approximately 38% were seen once; the top ten hold 13%. The J gene is TRBJ1-2, the V gene TRBV2; D remains ambiguous. The sequence was collected from a girl aged 10 to 17 with multiple sclerosis. What was sequenced was blood. The chain's CDR3 is CASSERAVINYGYTF. The CDR3 bases are TGTGCCAGCAGTGAAAGAGCAGTGATCAACTATGGCTACACCTTC.